This T cell receptor beta chain comes out of a study of shared clonotypes between healthy human individuals. V gave up 5 bases and J gave up 9 bases; unmatched junction bases: 12. CDR3 length: 16 amino acids. CDR1 SGHVS and CDR2 FQNEAQ come from the germline V gene. Comments on this clone: Its target is not known.

On sorted subsets, replicate PCRs used 150 to 250 ng DNA, or about 33,000 T cell genomes. Repertoires were generated with immunoSEQ multiplex PCR, while TCRdb's copy carries only in-frame clones and drops some. The sample shows under 2,000,000 clones, about 95% of them seen only once. Regarding the study as a whole: Clonotype sharing among donors, it was expected, would be affected by sequencing depth. Naive subsets generally exceeded memory subsets in estimated richness. Rarefaction revealed incomplete sorted-subset sequencing despite large depth.

Naive CD8 cells comprised CD45RO-negative, CCR7-positively selected cells, excluding terminally differentiated effector memory CD45RA+ cells. The V gene is TRBV7-8, the J gene TRBJ2-1, with 11 bases that match TRBD2. The source of this sequence is a man aged 18 to 29 in good health. The sample taken for sequencing was naive CD8+ T cells sorted from blood. In DNA form, the CDR3 reads TGTGCCAGCAGCCCAACTAGCGGGAGTTATGCCACTGAGCAGTTCTTC. Its protein product is CASSPTSGSYATEQFF.